The TCR beta chain under discussion was sequenced for a study of response to subunit inactivated influenza vaccine. V was shortened by 2 bases and J by 0 bases, with 11 bases between the two germline ends. The CDR3 spans 16 residues. The germline V gene has CDR1 MNHEY and CDR2 SVGAGI. One entry per CDR3 protein, called by TCRdb with MiXCR from the RT-PCR reads. The sample lists about 520,000 distinct CDR3 sequences, roughly 23% occurring once. This sequence was found in a man between 45 and 60 years old who received an inactivated influenza vaccine. Sequenced material: CD4+ T cells sorted from PBMCs, taken around 5 days after vaccination. The V gene is TRBV6-5, the J gene TRBJ2-1, with unresolved D. CDR3 residues: CASSYEAASSYNEQFF. In DNA form, the CDR3 reads TGTGCCAGCAGTTACGAGGCGGCAAGCTCCTACAATGAGCAGTTCTTC.